The entry that follows covers one T cell receptor beta chain sequence. No antigen is known for it. The entry originates in a study of CD8+ T cells in alopecia areata. Whole-study results and caveats: Normal skin's resident alphabeta T cells are also sequenced in scalp samples. Compared with mice, patients displayed less clear TCR sharing, possibly for HLA-related reasons.

RNA extraction was followed by reverse transcription into cDNA, which acted as the sequencing template. Here immunoSEQ multiplex PCR was the method, and the copy in TCRdb shows in-frame clones only, minus some. The sample has some 82,000 clones; around 54% are singletons. The sequencing input was NKG2D-high CD8+ T cells sorted from blood. This clonotype originated in a human donor with alopecia areata.

The CDR3 sequence: CSVEAGLLWTEAFF. CDR3 coding DNA: TGCAGCGTTGAGGCAGGTCTACTTTGGACTGAAGCTTTCTTT. The chain employs TRBV29-1 and TRBJ1-1; D ambiguous. Trimming pared 3 bases from V and 5 bases from J, leaving 16 bases between. The V gene's germline CDR1 is SQVTM and CDR2 ANQGSEA. This CDR3 is built from 14 residues.